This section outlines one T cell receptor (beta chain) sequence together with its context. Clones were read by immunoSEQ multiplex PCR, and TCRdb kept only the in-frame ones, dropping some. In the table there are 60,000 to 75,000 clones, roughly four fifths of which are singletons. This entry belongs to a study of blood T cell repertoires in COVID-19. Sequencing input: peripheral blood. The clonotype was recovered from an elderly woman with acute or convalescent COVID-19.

As DNA, the CDR3 is TGTGCCATCAGCACAGGGGTCACCGGGGAGCTGTTTTTT. Protein product: CAISTGVTGELFF. The V call is TRBV10-3, the J call TRBJ2-2; TRBD1 matches 7 bases. Trimming removed 6 bases from V and 4 bases from J; junction bases left unmatched: 2. The length of the CDR3 is 13 residues. CDR1 is ENHRY, CDR2 SYGVKD, per germline.